The 19 T cell receptor beta chains listed next were all sequenced from one sample in a study of Graves' ophthalmopathy and Graves' hyperthyroidism. The sequenced template was RNA, covering the TCR beta CDR3 region. First-round RT-PCR with HTBI primers preceded a second-round multiplex PCR. Each CDR3 protein gets one entry after TCRdb re-called the multiplex PCR reads with MiXCR. The sample lists roughly 610,000 distinct CDR3 sequences, approximately 22% seen once, with approximately 7% in the top ten. The sequenced sample was peripheral blood. These receptors came from a woman between 18 and 29 years old with stable Graves' hyperthyroidism. Some clones in this sample may be carry-over from other donors' samples.

The chain recombines TRBV6-5 with TRBJ1-6; 8 nucleotides align to TRBD1. This CDR3 spans 16 amino acids. The germline CDR1 and CDR2 sequences are MNHEY and SVGAGI. V trimming: 2 bases; J trimming: 8 bases; junction bases outside the gene matches: 8. The CDR3 loop is CASSYLGTGGDSPLHF. CDR3 nucleotide sequence: TGTGCCAGCAGTTACCTTGGGACAGGCGGGGATTCACCCCTCCACTTT.

Ten or more counts support this clonotype. Relative to the germline gene, one junction end is altered; a read error may explain this. The genes are TRBV5-1 and TRBJ1-1; D is undetermined. CDR3 length: 13 amino acids. CDR1 and CDR2 (germline): SGHRS, YFSETQ. This CDR3 reads CASSPDGNTEAFF. The CDR3 DNA reads as TGTGCCAGCAGTCCCGATGGGAACACTGAAGCTTTCTTT. Full variable domain (outside the CDR3, taken from reference TRBV5-1 and TRBJ1-1): KAGVTQTPRYLIKTRGQQVTLSCSPISGHRSVSWYQQTPGQGLQFLFEYFSETQRNKGNFPGRFSGRQFSNSRSEMNVSTLELGDSALYLCASSPDGNTEAFFGQGTRLTVV.

There are a few counts of this clonotype. This chain joins TRBV30 and TRBJ2-7; no definite D call. Per germline, CDR1 GTSNPN and CDR2 SVGIG (reference sequence). The CDR3 is made up of 13 amino acids. The germline V and J ends were trimmed by 3 bases and 5 bases, with 14 bases remaining between them. The CDR3: CAWRSEWNHEQYF. For the CDR3, the DNA is TGTGCCTGGAGGTCTGAGTGGAACCACGAGCAGTACTTC.

This clonotype showed up many times. The CDR3 spells CASTPEETTGNTIYF. The CDR3 DNA reads as TGTGCCAGCACCCCCGAGGAAACCACTGGAAACACCATATATTTT. The V gene is TRBV12-3 or TRBV12-4, the J gene TRBJ1-3; D unresolved. Trimming left V 7 bases short and J 2 bases short, with 15 bases between. The CDR3 runs 15 residues.

This chain joins TRBV28 and TRBJ1-2, with D perhaps matching TRBD1 (5 bases). The CDR3 sequence is 14 residues long. Per germline, CDR1 MDHEN and CDR2 SYDVKM. Trimming took off 2 bases at V and 7 bases at J, with 14 bases between the two ends. CDR3 residues: CASSLDIGGTGYTF. Written as DNA, the CDR3 is TGTGCCAGCAGTTTAGATATCGGGGGAACTGGCTACACCTTC.

The chain uses TRBV6-5 and TRBJ2-7; D gene uncertain. The V and J ends lost 0 bases and 6 bases respectively, with 12 bases between them. CDR1 is MNHEY and CDR2 is SVGAGI in the germline V gene. CDR3 length: 14 residues. The CDR3 region is CASSYSKAGSEQYF. Written as DNA, the CDR3 is TGTGCCAGCAGTTACTCGAAGGCAGGTTCCGAGCAGTACTTC.

This clonotype was counted ten times or more. The chain joins TRBV6-1 to TRBJ1-2, with TRBD1 identical over 7 bases. Germline lookup yields CDR1 MNHNS and CDR2 SASEGT. V lost 6 bases to trimming and J lost 9 bases; unmatched junction nucleotides: 13. CDR3 length: 14 residues. The CDR3 here is CASRLYSDRVRYTF. In nucleotides, the CDR3 is TGTGCCAGCAGGCTTTACTCCGACAGGGTTCGCTACACCTTC.

The V call is TRBV20-1, the J call TRBJ1-1; no firm D call. V lost 2 bases to trimming and J lost 1 base, with 17 bases between them. This CDR3 region has 16 residues. From germline, CDR1 is DFQATT and CDR2 SNEGSKA (reference sequence). The chain's CDR3 is CSARMVTRPSNTEAFF. CDR3 DNA sequence: TGCAGTGCTAGAATGGTTACCCGCCCTTCGAACACTGAAGCTTTCTTT.

There are many counts of this clonotype. V gene TRBV2 combines with J gene TRBJ1-2; D perhaps matches TRBD1 (6 bases). This CDR3 spans 15 amino acids. Trimming stripped 3 bases from V and 4 bases from J, with 15 bases between. Germline CDR1 is SNHLY and CDR2 is FYNNEI. The CDR3 DNA reads TGTGCCAGCAGTGAGGAGGGGGGACCCTTCTATGGCTACACCTTC. It is translated as CASSEEGGPFYGYTF.

This clonotype was detected many times. Possible read error: a much larger clone is one base away. The rearrangement joins TRBV6-5 to TRBJ1-5; 8 bases align to TRBD1. The CDR3 is made up of 14 amino acids. Losses at the gene ends were 0 bases for V and 5 bases for J; bases not matched to a gene: 0. Looked up from germline, CDR1 is MNHEY and CDR2 is SVGAGI. In DNA form, the CDR3 reads TGTGCCAGCAGTTACTCGGACAGGGATCAGCCCCAGCATTTT. This encodes CASSYSDRDQPQHF.

This clonotype was counted between two and nine times. The chain couples TRBV13 to TRBJ1-5; 7 bases line up with TRBD1. The V segment lost 6 bases and the J segment 4 bases; nucleotides outside the gene matches: 12. This CDR3 has 16 amino acids. The germline gives CDR1 PRHDT, CDR2 FYEKMQ (reference sequence). CDR3 DNA sequence: TGTGCCAGCAGGGACTCTCGGACAGGACCAAATCAGCCCCAGCATTTT. Protein: CASRDSRTGPNQPQHF.

The chain combines TRBV28 with TRBJ2-3; the match to TRBD1 covers 8 bases. Germline-derived CDR1 and CDR2 are MDHEN and SYDVKM. Germline trimming cut 5 bases from V and 4 bases from J; bases unmatched to any gene: 5. The CDR3 is 14 amino acids. CDR3 bases: TGTGCCAGCAGTCCAGGGGGCGTTTCAGATACGCAGTATTTT. It is translated as CASSPGGVSDTQYF.

The rearrangement joins TRBV6-1 to TRBJ2-5; D is perhaps TRBD2 (5 bases). V gave up 0 bases and J gave up 5 bases, with 10 bases separating them. Germline assignment: CDR1 MNHNS and CDR2 SASEGT. This CDR3 comprises 14 residues. The CDR3 DNA sequence: TGTGCCAGCAGTGAAGCGGGAGCGGATGAGACCCAGTACTTC. It yields the protein CASSEAGADETQYF.

This rearrangement joins TRBV27 to TRBJ2-7; D may be TRBD1 (5 bases). This CDR3 contains 11 residues. Trimming took off 8 bases at V and 5 bases at J, with 10 bases between the two ends. CDR1 is MNHEY and CDR2 is SMNVEV in the germline V gene (reference sequence). The CDR3 DNA reads as TGTGCCAGCCTATGGGGCAACGAGCAGTACTTC. As protein: CASLWGNEQYF.

This sequence joins TRBV14 and TRBJ1-2; no clear D gene. The CDR3 sequence is 14 residues long. Trimming stripped 3 bases from V and 8 bases from J, with 16 bases between. Germline V gene data show CDR1 as SGHDN and CDR2 as FVKESK. CDR3 sequence reads: CASSHQENPWGYTF. CDR3 nucleotide sequence: TGTGCCAGCAGCCACCAGGAGAACCCTTGGGGCTACACCTTC. The full variable domain, rest sourced from reference TRBV14 and TRBJ1-2, is EAGVTQFPSHSVIEKGQTVTLRCDPISGHDNLYWYRRVMGKEIKFLLHFVKESKQDESGMPNNRFLAERTGGTYSTLKVQPAELEDSGVYFCASSHQENPWGYTFGSGTRLTVV.

The chain recombines TRBV7-9 with TRBJ2-2; D remains ambiguous. Germline V gives CDR1 SEHNR, CDR2 FQNEAQ (reference sequence). The germline V and J ends were trimmed by 6 bases and 5 bases, with 10 bases remaining between them. The CDR3 has 13 residues. CDR3 region: CASSQSATGELFF. The CDR3 coding sequence is TGTGCCAGCAGTCAGAGCGCTACCGGGGAGCTGTTTTTT.

This clonotype was picked up many times. This rearrangement joins TRBV12-5 to TRBJ1-2; TRBD1 matches at 8 bases. Germline loops: CDR1 LGHNT, CDR2 FRNRAP. Losses at the gene ends were 3 bases for V and 6 bases for J; bases not matched to a gene: 9. CDR3 length equals 15 residues. CDR3 nucleotide sequence: TGTGCTAGTGGTTTCTCCGGACAGGGCAGTGATGGCTACACCTTC. It specifies CASGFSGQGSDGYTF.

In this sample, this clonotype turned up many times. This sequence joins TRBV11-2 and TRBJ2-5; 12 nucleotides line up with TRBD2. The CDR3 has 16 residues. V gave up 5 bases and J gave up 4 bases; unmatched junction bases: 8. The germline CDR1 and CDR2 sequences are SGHAT and FQNNGV. CDR3 region: CASSLGLAGLTETQYF. The CDR3 DNA reads TGTGCCAGCAGCCTGGGACTAGCGGGCCTTACAGAGACCCAGTACTTC.

This clonotype was seen only a few times. J is TRBJ2-2 and V is TRBV5-4; no firm D call. CDR3 size: 15 residues. V shed 0 bases and J shed 4 bases, with 10 bases lying between them. CDR1 and CDR2 (germline): SGHNT, YYREEE (reference sequence). CDR3 nucleotide sequence: TGTGCCAGCAGCTTGGGGGGTCGTGGCACCGGGGAGCTGTTTTTT. The encoded protein is CASSLGGRGTGELFF.